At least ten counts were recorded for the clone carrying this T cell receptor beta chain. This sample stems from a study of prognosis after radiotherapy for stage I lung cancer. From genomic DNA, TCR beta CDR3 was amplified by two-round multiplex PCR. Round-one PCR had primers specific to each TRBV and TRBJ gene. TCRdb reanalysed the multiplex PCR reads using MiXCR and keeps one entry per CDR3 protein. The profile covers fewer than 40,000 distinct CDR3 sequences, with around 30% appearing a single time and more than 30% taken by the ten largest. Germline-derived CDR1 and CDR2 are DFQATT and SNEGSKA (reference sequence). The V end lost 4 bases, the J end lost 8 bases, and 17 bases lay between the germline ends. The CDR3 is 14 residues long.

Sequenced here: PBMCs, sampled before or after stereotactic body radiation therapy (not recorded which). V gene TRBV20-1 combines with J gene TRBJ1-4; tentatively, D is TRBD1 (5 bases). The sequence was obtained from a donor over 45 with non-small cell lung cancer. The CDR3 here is CSAIRGGPGEKLFF. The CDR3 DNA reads TGCAGTGCTATCCGGGGGGGACCCGGAGAAAAACTGTTTTTT.